Below are 12 T cell receptor beta chains sequenced from a single sample in a study of blood T cell repertoires in COVID-19. Assay used: immunoSEQ multiplex PCR; TCRdb lists only in-frame clones, some missing. This table holds about 37,000 clones, roughly nine tenths found once. The sequencing sample was made of peripheral blood. These TCRs come from a woman aged 25 to 45 in a cohort sampled during active COVID-19.

V and J are TRBV6-5 and TRBJ1-2, with 11 bases that match TRBD1. Unmatched junction bases numbered 4, after V lost 0 bases and J lost 4 bases. In germline, CDR1 is MNHEY, CDR2 SVGAGI. The CDR3 sequence is 16 residues long. The CDR3 here is CASSYSPGQGVYGYTF. CDR3 coding DNA: TGTGCCAGCAGTTACTCGCCGGGACAGGGGGTCTATGGCTACACCTTC.

The genes are TRBV13 and TRBJ2-7, with 9 bases fitting TRBD2. V lost 5 bases, J lost 6 bases, and 20 bases stayed unmatched. The CDR3 sequence is 18 residues long. Germline values: CDR1 PRHDT, CDR2 FYEKMQ (reference sequence). The CDR3 spells CASSTYGSGGRAAPEQYF. The CDR3 DNA reads TGTGCCAGCAGCACCTATGGGTCAGGCGGGAGGGCCGCTCCCGAGCAGTACTTC.

V gene TRBV13 combines with J gene TRBJ2-1; 8 bases are a match to TRBD2. This CDR3 is 15 amino acids long. The germline CDR1 and CDR2 sequences are PRHDT and FYEKMQ (reference sequence). V lost 3 bases and J lost 4; bases outside the gene matches: 5. This CDR3 is CASSFAIAGYNEQFF. In DNA form, the CDR3 reads TGTGCCAGCAGCTTTGCCATAGCGGGGTACAATGAGCAGTTCTTC.

The genes are TRBV9 and TRBJ1-6; a weak D match, TRBD1 (5 bases). Trimming took 4 bases from V and 6 from J, leaving 14 bases between them. This CDR3 spans 15 amino acids. The V gene's germline CDR1 is SGDLS and CDR2 YYNGEE. CDR3 nucleotides: TGTGCCAGCAGCCCGTGGCAGGGAGGTAATTCACCCCTCCACTTT. Translation gives CASSPWQGGNSPLHF.

The rearrangement links TRBV27 to TRBJ2-7; 10 nucleotides agree with TRBD1. Germline V CDR1 and CDR2: MNHEY, SMNVEV (reference sequence). The CDR3 spans 17 residues. The junction had 10 bases not matched to a gene; V was cut back by 1 base and J by 4 bases. The CDR3 protein is CASSLYTGGTGVYEQYF. As DNA, the CDR3 is TGTGCCAGCAGTTTATATACAGGAGGGACAGGGGTTTACGAGCAGTACTTC.

This chain connects TRBV5-1 to TRBJ1-5; a weak D match, TRBD1 (5 bases). V was clipped by 7 bases and J by 3 bases, with 11 bases between them. CDR3 length: 13 amino acids. Germline V gene data show CDR1 as SGHRS and CDR2 as YFSETQ. The CDR3 sequence: CASHTGNNQPQHF. DNA of the CDR3: TGCGCCAGCCATACAGGTAACAATCAGCCCCAGCATTTT. Filled out from reference TRBV5-1 and TRBJ1-5, the complete variable domain reads KAGVTQTPRYLIKTRGQQVTLSCSPISGHRSVSWYQQTPGQGLQFLFEYFSETQRNKGNFPGRFSGRQFSNSRSEMNVSTLELGDSALYLCASHTGNNQPQHFGDGTRLSIL.

V gene TRBV4-2 combines with J gene TRBJ1-4; the match to TRBD1 covers 8 bases. The J segment lost 13 bases and the V segment lost 3 bases, leaving 10 bases of the junction unmatched. Germline V gives CDR1 LGHNA, CDR2 YNFKEQ. The CDR3 is 14 residues long. The CDR3 spells CASSQDGQGAGLFF. DNA of the CDR3: TGTGCCAGCAGCCAGGATGGACAGGGCGCGGGACTGTTTTTT.

The gene calls are TRBV28 and TRBJ2-1; no firm D call. The CDR3 is 14 amino acids. CDR1 MDHEN and CDR2 SYDVKM come from the germline V gene. Trimming took 4 bases from V and 7 from J, leaving 14 bases between them. DNA of the CDR3: TGTGCCAGCAGTTCAGTCCGCAGATCGAATGAGCAGTTCTTC. Residues: CASSSVRRSNEQFF.

As for this clone: At the DNA level, this CDR3 is encoded by other sequences in the same sample as well. This rearrangement joins TRBV4-2 to TRBJ1-1, with TRBD1 as a possible D gene (5 bases). Trimming removed 0 bases at V and 1 base at J, with 12 bases between. The CDR3 length is 16 residues. Germline V gene lookup returns CDR1 LGHNA and CDR2 YNFKEQ. The CDR3 DNA follows: TGTGCCAGCAGCCAAGATAGGAGGGGAGGGAACACTGAAGCTTTCTTT. Encoded protein: CASSQDRRGGNTEAFF.

This chain uses TRBV7-2 with TRBJ2-2; D call uncertain. V lost 6 bases and J lost 3, with 11 bases in between. This CDR3 has 14 amino acids. Germline V CDR1 and CDR2: SGHTA, FQGNSA. The CDR3 DNA follows: TGTGCCAGCAGTCTTAGAGCTTACACCGGGGAGCTGTTTTTT. This encodes CASSLRAYTGELFF.

The chain uses TRBV28 and TRBJ1-4, with TRBD1 matching over 9 bases. The CDR3 covers 16 residues. CDR1 and CDR2 (germline): MDHEN, SYDVKM. V was pared by 6 bases and J by 0 bases, with 5 bases of the junction left unmatched. The CDR3 sequence: CASRGQGAATNEKLFF. CDR3 sequence (DNA): TGTGCCAGCAGGGGACAGGGTGCCGCAACTAATGAAAAACTGTTTTTT.

This clone was picked up one time. The V call is TRBV2, the J call TRBJ1-4, with 8 bases lining up with TRBD1. Germline CDR1 SNHLY, CDR2 FYNNEI. The CDR3 has 13 residues. V trimming: 9 bases; J trimming: 5 bases; junction bases outside the gene matches: 5. CDR3 sequence: CARKTGANEKLFF. The CDR3 DNA follows: TGTGCCAGGAAGACAGGGGCCAATGAAAAACTGTTTTTT.